Here is one T cell receptor (beta chain) with its context. Its antigen is currently unknown. TCR beta CDR3 regions were amplified from RNA transcripts. An initial RT-PCR round employing HTBI primers preceded a second-round multiplex PCR. TCRdb passed the multiplex PCR reads through MiXCR, listing each CDR3 protein once. The repertoire has about 550,000 distinct CDR3 sequences, approximately 37% of them found once; the top ten carry about 4%. This entry comes from a study of Graves' ophthalmopathy and Graves' hyperthyroidism. Study-level results: A model of 13 signatures distinguished ophthalmopathy from stable hyperthyroidism at around 90% sensitivity and 81.08% specificity.

CDR3 length: 14 residues. V lost 6 bases, J lost 13 bases, and 13 bases stayed unmatched. Hyperthyroidism patients were newly diagnosed, under 2 months' duration, aged 18 to 65. The chain employs TRBV12-3 or TRBV12-4 and TRBJ2-3, with 10 bases fitting TRBD2. The sequence was collected from an adult man with Graves' hyperthyroidism. Sample: peripheral blood or thyroid tissue (not recorded which). CDR3 protein: CASSPGEREGQKYF. CDR3 sequence (DNA): TGTGCCAGCAGCCCCGGGGAGCGGGAGGGCCAAAAGTATTTT.